This T cell receptor (beta chain) was captured by sequencing in a study of blood T cell repertoires in COVID-19. Study in general: The samples span acute and convalescent COVID-19 from the United States, Italy and Spain. T cells, B-cell-depleted T cells, or PBMCs provided the cDNA or gDNA that served as material.

J was trimmed by 7 bases and V by 3 bases; bases with no gene match: 8. The CDR3 extends over 14 amino acids. The germline V gene has CDR1 MGHRA and CDR2 YSYEKL. This clone was seen only once. Clones were sequenced by immunoSEQ multiplex PCR, and TCRdb holds only the in-frame ones, with some missing. Of a few hundred thousand clones in the sample, around 86% were seen once. The sample taken for sequencing was peripheral blood. This sequence originates from a woman aged 45 to 65 with acute or convalescent COVID-19. The genes are TRBV4-1 and TRBJ1-2; 7 positions agree with TRBD1. The DNA of the CDR3 is TGCGCCAGCAGCCAGAACAGGGGAAATTCTGGCTACACCTTC. The encoded protein is CASSQNRGNSGYTF.